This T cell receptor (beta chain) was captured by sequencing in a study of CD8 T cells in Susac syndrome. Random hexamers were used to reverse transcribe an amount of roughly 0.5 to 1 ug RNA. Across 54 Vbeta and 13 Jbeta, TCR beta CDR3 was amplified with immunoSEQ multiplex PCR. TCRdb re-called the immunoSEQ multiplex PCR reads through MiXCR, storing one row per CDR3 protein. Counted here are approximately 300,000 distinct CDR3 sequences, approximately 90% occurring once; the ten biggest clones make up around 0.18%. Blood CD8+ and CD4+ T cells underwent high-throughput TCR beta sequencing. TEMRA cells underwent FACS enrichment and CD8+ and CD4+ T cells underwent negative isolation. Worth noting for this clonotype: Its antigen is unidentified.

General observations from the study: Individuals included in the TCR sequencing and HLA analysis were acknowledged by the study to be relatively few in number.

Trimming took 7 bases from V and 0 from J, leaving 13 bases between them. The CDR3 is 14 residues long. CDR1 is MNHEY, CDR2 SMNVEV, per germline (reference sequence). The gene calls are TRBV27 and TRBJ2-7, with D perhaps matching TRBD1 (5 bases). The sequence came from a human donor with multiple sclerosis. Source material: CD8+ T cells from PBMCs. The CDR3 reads CASKVTVSSYEQYF. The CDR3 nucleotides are TGTGCCAGCAAAGTGACAGTGAGCTCCTACGAGCAGTACTTC.